This TCR beta chain was identified in a study of memory CD4+ T cells and cytomegalovirus serostatus. Study conclusions and caveats: CD4+ memory repertoires contained about 40% of the 164 reported CMV TCRbeta sequences. A US-trained random forest predicted CMV serostatus with median AUC around 0.91.

Clones were sequenced by immunoSEQ multiplex PCR, and TCRdb holds only the in-frame ones, with some missing. This sample carries 55,000 to 75,000 clones, about 81% of them seen once, and the ten largest clones take around 0.9%. The sort gate was single viable CD3+CD4+CD8-CD45RO+ cells for memory CD4+ T cells. This clone has just one count. What it binds is not known. Source material: memory CD4+ T cells from blood. The receptor was isolated from an adult in good health and CMV-seronegative.

The CDR3 DNA reads TGTGCCAGCAGCTCGGGACCCCGCGGAGATTCACCCCTCCACTTT. This sequence encodes CASSSGPRGDSPLHF. This chain connects TRBV7-6 to TRBJ1-6, with D maybe TRBD1 (5 bases). In germline, CDR1 is SGHVS, CDR2 FNYEAQ. Deletions cut 4 bases from V and 8 bases from J, with 15 bases between. This CDR3 region has 15 residues.